The clone carrying this T cell receptor beta chain has just one count. The CDR3 totals 12 residues. The V and J ends lost 8 bases and 2 bases, in that order; junction bases with no gene match: 3. Germline lookup yields CDR1 MNHEY and CDR2 SVGAGI. The source of the sample is a study of blood T cell repertoires in COVID-19. Study as a whole: Samples representing acute and convalescent COVID-19 were sourced from the United States, Italy and Spain.

Source study methods: How many nucleated cells were present was estimated from reference gene primer amplification. Only in-frame clones appear in the TCRdb table, and some are missing; sequencing was by immunoSEQ multiplex PCR. V and J calls and clone size are as listed in that table; D and trimming were resolved from the DNA. This table holds roughly 20,000 clones, 80% to 90% found once. Sequences were obtained from peripheral blood. The origin of this receptor is a human donor with active COVID-19. The donor label of this sample is uncertain. The rearrangement links TRBV6-5 to TRBJ2-7; 7 bases match TRBD2. CDR3 in amino acids: CASWGGTYEQYF. DNA of the CDR3: TGTGCCAGCTGGGGGGGGACCTACGAGCAGTACTTC.